The 2 T cell receptor beta chains presented below share a single source sample, sequenced in a study of PD-L1 blockade in urothelial cancer. Sample time point: peripheral blood 6 weeks after treatment start. Here immunoSEQ multiplex PCR was the method, and the copy in TCRdb shows in-frame clones only, minus some. This table has approximately 50,000 clones, roughly 91% appearing once. The source material was PBMCs, sampled around atezolizumab (anti-PD-L1) treatment. The receptors stem from a man aged 55-75 years with urothelial cancer.

This chain uses TRBV29-1 with TRBJ1-2, with D possibly being TRBD1 (6 bases). The CDR3 loop spans 12 amino acids. The ends were cut back, 6 bases at V and 5 bases at J, with 13 bases in the middle. The germline gives CDR1 SQVTM, CDR2 ANQGSEA. CDR3 loop: CSVLQGPYGYTF. CDR3 DNA: TGCAGCGTCCTACAGGGTCCTTATGGCTACACCTTC.

V gene TRBV19 combines with J gene TRBJ1-5; D is uncertain. CDR1 and CDR2 (germline): LNHDA, SQIVND (reference sequence). There are 15 residues in the CDR3. The germline V and J ends were trimmed by 1 base and 2 bases, with 9 bases remaining between them. The CDR3 DNA sequence: TGTGCCAGTAGTATAGGGTCCGAGGGCAATCAGCCCCAGCATTTT. Its protein product is CASSIGSEGNQPQHF.